The following is a T cell receptor (beta chain) sequence with its context. As processed by the authors: Amplification of reference gene primers was used by the study to estimate nucleated cell counts. Data came from immunoSEQ multiplex PCR; TCRdb stores just in-frame clones and leaves some out. V and J calls and clone size are copied from that table; D and trimming were computed from the DNA. Here the sample spans about 150,000 clones, 75% to 90% being singletons. The entry originates in a study of blood T cell repertoires in COVID-19. Study-level information: The study drew acute and convalescent COVID-19 samples from the United States, Italy and Spain. Sample material is recorded as cDNA or gDNA derived from T cells, B-cell-depleted T cells, or PBMCs.

Source material: PBMCs or T cells enriched from blood (not recorded which). This sequence was found in a woman in her thirties or forties who had been exposed to COVID-19.

The CDR3, as DNA: TGTGCCTTACAAGGGGGCAGGGGGCCTCGGCCCAACTATGGCTACACCTTC. Its translation is CALQGGRGPRPNYGYTF. The chain recombines TRBV2 with TRBJ1-2; TRBD1 agrees at 8 bases. Germline CDR1 is SNHLY and CDR2 is FYNNEI. There are 17 residues in the CDR3. Trimming at V came to 11 bases and at J to 2 bases, leaving 19 bases not matched to a gene. Complete variable domain (other parts from reference TRBV2 and TRBJ1-2): EPEVTQTPSHQVTQMGQEVILRCVPISNHLYFYWYRQILGQKVEFLVSFYNNEISEKSEIFDDQFSVERPDGSNFTLKIRSTKLEDSAMYFCALQGGRGPRPNYGYTFGSGTRLTVV.